The sequence of this T cell receptor (beta chain) was determined in a study of shared T cell receptors in the human thymus. TCRdb's table, derived via immunoSEQ multiplex PCR, lists solely in-frame clones and lacks some. The sample includes hundreds of thousands of clones, about 90% seen only once; the top ten take about 0.0094%. CDR3 length: 16 residues. Germline V gene lookup returns CDR1 MDHEN and CDR2 SYDVKM. V was cut by 0 bases and J by 10 bases, with 18 bases left in between. The sample was also linked to a second study, of human thymus T cells. According to that study: The thymus was resected at corrective cardiac surgery. Thymic and blood repertoires showed apparently biased V and J gene usage. Related research has reported that thymic repertoires overlap highly among unrelated individuals.

The TCR comes from a boy in the first two years of life with a congenital heart defect. Sample: thymocytes. V and J are TRBV28 and TRBJ1-4; weak D call: TRBD1 (6 bases). For the CDR3, the DNA is TGTGCCAGCAGTTTATGCCGGATTCGGGGGGCGCGAAAACTGTTTTTT. As protein: CASSLCRIRGARKLFF. The entire variable domain, with the rest obtained from reference TRBV28 and TRBJ1-4, is as follows: DVKVTQSSRYLVKRTGEKVFLECVQDMDHENMFWYRQDPGLGLRLIYFSYDVKMKEKGDIPEGYSVSREKKERFSLILESASTNQTSMYLCASSLCRIRGARKLFFGSGTQLSVL.